A selection of T cell receptor beta chains follows, all from one sample in a study of cytomegalovirus exposure and HLA in healthy donors. The assay was immunoSEQ multiplex PCR, and TCRdb's table has in-frame clones only and misses some. The sample holds about 110,000 clones, 88% seen once. Sample: PBMCs. Source of these receptors: a woman aged 18-30 years in good health and CMV-seronegative. Both conserved end residues are part of each CDR3. Fields, in order: J gene, D gene, V gene, CDR3 protein, CDR3 DNA. D genes are given only for firm matches.

J gene: TRBJ2-1
D gene: -
V gene: TRBV5-4
CDR3 protein: CASSLRQDGYNEQFF
CDR3 DNA: TGTGCCAGCAGCTTGCGACAGGACGGGTACAATGAGCAGTTCTTC

J gene: TRBJ2-5
D gene: TRBD2
V gene: TRBV4-2
CDR3 protein: CASSQRGGATQETQYF
CDR3 DNA: TGTGCCAGCAGCCAACGCGGGGGGGCCACTCAAGAGACCCAGTACTTC

J gene: TRBJ1-1
D gene: -
V gene: TRBV28
CDR3 protein: CASRTGWNTEAFF
CDR3 DNA: TGTGCCAGCAGAACAGGGTGGAACACTGAAGCTTTCTTT

J gene: TRBJ2-7
D gene: -
V gene: TRBV20-1
CDR3 protein: CSASHREEQYF
CDR3 DNA: TGCAGTGCTTCTCACAGGGAAGAGCAGTACTTC

J gene: TRBJ2-7
D gene: -
V gene: TRBV5-4
CDR3 protein: CASSGPGSYEQYF
CDR3 DNA: TGTGCCAGCAGCGGCCCAGGCTCCTACGAGCAGTACTTC

J gene: TRBJ2-5
D gene: TRBD1
V gene: TRBV18
CDR3 protein: CASSDMAGQEETQYF
CDR3 DNA: TGTGCCAGCTCAGACATGGCGGGACAGGAAGAGACCCAGTACTTC

J gene: TRBJ2-7
D gene: TRBD2
V gene: TRBV5-6
CDR3 protein: CASSLGTSEGISYEQYF
CDR3 DNA: TGTGCCAGCAGCTTGGGGACTAGCGAGGGTATCTCCTACGAGCAGTACTTC

J gene: TRBJ2-3
D gene: -
V gene: TRBV18
CDR3 protein: CASSPPGGDTQYF
CDR3 DNA: TGTGCCAGCTCACCACCCGGAGGAGATACGCAGTATTTT

J gene: TRBJ1-4
D gene: TRBD1
V gene: TRBV4-2
CDR3 protein: CASSQDGWAGGWEKLFF
CDR3 DNA: TGTGCCAGCAGCCAAGATGGGTGGGCAGGGGGGTGGGAAAAACTGTTTTTT

J gene: TRBJ1-4
D gene: TRBD1
V gene: TRBV19
CDR3 protein: CASSDSSRPGQGEIFF
CDR3 DNA: TGTGCCAGTAGTGACTCCTCCAGACCGGGACAGGGGGAAATTTTTTTT

J gene: TRBJ2-3
D gene: TRBD2
V gene: TRBV7-2
CDR3 protein: CASSTSGSADTQYF
CDR3 DNA: TGTGCCAGCAGCACTAGCGGGAGCGCAGATACGCAGTATTTT

J gene: TRBJ2-3
D gene: -
V gene: TRBV27
CDR3 protein: CARQDTDTQYF
CDR3 DNA: TGTGCCAGACAAGACACAGATACGCAGTATTTT

J gene: TRBJ2-3
D gene: -
V gene: TRBV7-9
CDR3 protein: CASRLGGGTQYF
CDR3 DNA: TGTGCCAGCAGGTTGGGGGGAGGTACGCAGTATTTT